The 27 T cell receptor beta chains below all came from one sample that was sequenced in a study of cytomegalovirus exposure and HLA in healthy donors. The PCR used 60 Vbeta and 13 Jbeta primers. The protocol was immunoSEQ multiplex PCR, while the TCRdb copy is restricted to in-frame clones and leaves out a portion. The sample includes 80,000 to 100,000 clones, 60% to 75% of them seen just once. The material sequenced was PBMCs. These receptors were obtained from a female donor in good health and CMV-seronegative.

This chain links TRBV5-1 with TRBJ1-3; 10 bases agree with TRBD1. Germline V gene data show CDR1 as SGHRS and CDR2 as YFSETQ. After removal of 6 bases from V and 2 bases from J, the junction contained 5 bases not matched to a gene. The CDR3 is 15 amino acids. CDR3 nucleotides: TGCGCCAGCATCTGGGGACAGGGGACTGGAAACACCATATATTTT. Its protein product is CASIWGQGTGNTIYF.

J is TRBJ1-1 and V is TRBV6-5, with D unresolved. V was shortened by 8 bases and J by 0 bases, with 10 bases between the two germline ends. The CDR3 runs 13 residues. Germline lookup yields CDR1 MNHEY and CDR2 SVGAGI. This CDR3 is CASQATVNTEAFF. In DNA, the CDR3 is TGTGCCAGCCAAGCGACTGTGAACACTGAAGCTTTCTTT.

This clone was seen at least ten times. The chain's CDR3 is CASSPYGRASEQYF. The CDR3 region has the DNA TGCGCCAGCAGCCCTTACGGGAGGGCCTCCGAGCAGTACTTC. V and J are TRBV5-1 and TRBJ2-7, with 8 nucleotides matching TRBD2. This CDR3 contains 14 residues. V was clipped by 4 bases and J by 6 bases; unmatched bases: 9. From germline, CDR1 is SGHRS and CDR2 YFSETQ.

In nucleotides, the CDR3 is TGTGCCAGTAGTATAAAGGATGAGGTCTATGGCTACACCTTC. Residues: CASSIKDEVYGYTF. The chain employs TRBV19 and TRBJ1-2; D uncertain. Trimming took off 2 bases at V and 4 bases at J, with 11 bases between the two ends. Germline CDR1 is LNHDA and CDR2 is SQIVND (reference sequence). The CDR3 spans 14 residues.

The chain uses TRBV5-1 and TRBJ1-1; D is unresolved. CDR1 is SGHRS, CDR2 YFSETQ, per germline. V was pared by 0 bases and J by 0 bases, with 12 bases between. CDR3 length: 16 amino acids. The CDR3 protein is CASSLGFSQVNTEAFF. DNA of the CDR3: TGCGCCAGCAGCTTGGGCTTCTCCCAGGTGAACACTGAAGCTTTCTTT.

The V call is TRBV29-1, the J call TRBJ2-3; 8 bases fit TRBD2. CDR1 SQVTM and CDR2 ANQGSEA come from the germline V gene. J was trimmed by 6 bases and V by 2 bases; bases with no gene match: 7. The CDR3 consists of 14 residues. CDR3 amino acids: CSVERSGGLDTQYF. CDR3 in DNA: TGCAGCGTTGAACGGAGCGGGGGACTGGATACGCAGTATTTT.

The J gene is TRBJ2-1, the V gene TRBV30, with D perhaps TRBD1 (6 bases). V was clipped by 2 bases and J by 5 bases, with 16 bases between them. Germline assignment: CDR1 GTSNPN and CDR2 SVGIG (reference sequence). The CDR3 is made up of 15 amino acids. DNA for the CDR3: TGTGCCTGGAGTTATTTGTTAAGGGGGAACAATGAGCAGTTCTTC. Its protein is CAWSYLLRGNNEQFF.

This clone was seen only a few times. The chain uses TRBV2 and TRBJ1-2, with D perhaps matching TRBD1 (6 bases). CDR1 and CDR2 from the germline V gene are SNHLY and FYNNEI. The V end was cut by 7 bases, the J end by 7 bases, with 16 bases between. The length of the CDR3 is 13 residues. The CDR3 region is CASTSQGPFGYTF. CDR3 DNA sequence: TGTGCCAGCACGTCACAGGGTCCGTTTGGCTACACCTTC.

The chain uses TRBV5-4 and TRBJ1-2, with unresolved D. The CDR3 contains 14 residues. The germline CDR1 and CDR2 sequences are SGHNT and YYREEE (reference sequence). V was trimmed by 1 base and J by 5 bases, leaving 12 bases between them. The CDR3 DNA is TGTGCCAGCAGCTTGCCCGGGTTAATGTATGGCTACACCTTC. It codes for CASSLPGLMYGYTF.

The chain has TRBV19 and TRBJ1-5; 7 bases line up with TRBD1. Per germline, CDR1 LNHDA and CDR2 SQIVND (reference sequence). The CDR3 spans 15 residues. V shed 7 bases and J 5 bases; nucleotides not matched to a gene: 11. CDR3 amino acids: CASKIPGQLDQPQHF. As DNA, the CDR3 is TGTGCCAGTAAAATTCCGGGACAGCTTGATCAGCCCCAGCATTTT.

As to this clone: The germline gene is not matched at one end of the junction; a read error may be the cause. The chain is built from TRBV30 and TRBJ2-5; D might be TRBD1 (5 bases). This CDR3 contains 13 residues. Germline V lookup: CDR1 GTSNPN, CDR2 SVGIG (reference sequence). The chain's CDR3 is CAWNRQPQEAQYF. In DNA, the CDR3 is TGTGCCTGGAATCGACAGCCCCAAGAGGCCCAGTACTTC.

V is TRBV11-2 and J is TRBJ2-7; no firm D call. This CDR3 region has 13 residues. Germline loops: CDR1 SGHAT, CDR2 FQNNGV. Trimming removed 1 base at V and 4 bases at J, with 8 bases between. In DNA form, the CDR3 reads TGTGCCAGCAGCTTAGGCCGACTGTACGAGCAGTACTTC. Translated: CASSLGRLYEQYF. The whole variable domain, filled in from reference TRBV11-2 and TRBJ2-7, reads EAGVAQSPRYKIIEKRQSVAFWCNPISGHATLYWYQQILGQGPKLLIQFQNNGVVDDSQLPKDRFSAERLKGVDSTLKIQPAKLEDSAVYLCASSLGRLYEQYFGPGTRLTVT.

V is TRBV6-5 and J is TRBJ1-2, with 8 bases identical to TRBD1. This CDR3 contains 13 residues. Trimming took 6 bases from V and 8 from J; bases not matched to a gene: 8. Germline CDR1 MNHEY, CDR2 SVGAGI. The CDR3 region is CASSYDRGGGYTF. The DNA for the CDR3 is TGTGCCAGCAGCTACGACAGGGGCGGAGGCTACACCTTC.

This chain connects TRBV7-3 to TRBJ2-3, with 7 bases that match TRBD2. The V and J ends lost 4 bases and 2 bases, in that order; junction bases with no gene match: 9. Germline lookup yields CDR1 SGHTA and CDR2 FQGTGA. The CDR3 runs 16 residues. Here the CDR3 DNA reads TGTGCCAGCAGCTCCCCGGCTAGCGGACCCACAGATACGCAGTATTTT. This translates into CASSSPASGPTDTQYF.

This chain uses TRBV27 with TRBJ2-7, with TRBD2 matching over 10 bases. Per germline, CDR1 MNHEY and CDR2 SMNVEV (reference sequence). This CDR3 is 14 amino acids long. V trimming: 5 bases; J trimming: 3 bases; junction bases outside the gene matches: 4. CDR3 coding DNA: TGTGCCAGCAGTCCCGGGACTAGCGTCTACGAGCAGTACTTC. Translated, it gives CASSPGTSVYEQYF.

The chain combines TRBV10-3 with TRBJ2-7; 11 bases are a match to TRBD2. V gave up 5 bases and J gave up 4 bases; unmatched junction bases: 7. The CDR3 is made up of 15 amino acids. Germline assignment: CDR1 ENHRY and CDR2 SYGVKD. The CDR3 spells CAISPRTSGLYEQYF. Written as DNA, the CDR3 is TGTGCCATCAGTCCTCGGACTAGCGGGCTTTACGAGCAGTACTTC.

The chain has TRBV28 and TRBJ2-1; 7 nucleotides line up with TRBD1. The CDR3 covers 14 residues. Germline-derived CDR1 and CDR2 are MDHEN and SYDVKM. J lost 8 bases, V lost 4 bases, and 8 bases had no gene match. The DNA of the CDR3 is TGTGCCAGCAGTTCTCCGGGACAGAGGGATGAGCAGTTCTTC. Encoded protein: CASSSPGQRDEQFF.

This chain joins TRBV4-3 and TRBJ1-1; D possibly corresponds to TRBD1 (5 bases). The CDR3 spans 18 residues. Germline V lookup: CDR1 LGHNA, CDR2 YSLEER. The germline V and J ends were trimmed by 0 bases and 0 bases, with 17 bases remaining between them. CDR3 protein: CASSQELPRGDLNTEAFF. CDR3 sequence (DNA): TGCGCCAGCAGCCAAGAATTGCCTCGGGGGGATCTGAACACTGAAGCTTTCTTT.

The V call is TRBV28, the J call TRBJ1-2; 7 nucleotides line up with TRBD1. J lost 5 bases, V lost 5 bases, and 2 bases had no gene match. The CDR3 runs to 12 residues. Germline assignment: CDR1 MDHEN and CDR2 SYDVKM. The CDR3 bases are TGTGCCAGCAGTACGGGACAGTATGGCTACACCTTC. This sequence encodes CASSTGQYGYTF.

This clone has more than one count but fewer than ten. The chain uses TRBV30 and TRBJ1-5; the match to TRBD1 covers 7 bases. CDR1 is GTSNPN and CDR2 is SVGIG in the germline V gene (reference sequence). Trimming removed 0 bases from V and 4 bases from J; junction bases left unmatched: 6. This CDR3 is built from 15 residues. CDR3 sequence: CAWSVAGTANQPQHF. CDR3 nucleotide sequence: TGTGCCTGGAGTGTGGCCGGGACAGCAAATCAGCCCCAGCATTTT.

V and J are TRBV13 and TRBJ2-2; possible D gene TRBD1, 6 bases. V gave up 5 bases and J gave up 3 bases, with 13 bases separating them. The CDR3 covers 15 residues. CDR1 is PRHDT, CDR2 FYEKMQ, per germline (reference sequence). For the CDR3, the DNA is TGTGCCAGCAGCCCCGGGACATCTTACACCGGGGAGCTGTTTTTT. Residues: CASSPGTSYTGELFF.

V gene TRBV6-6 combines with J gene TRBJ2-7; 10 bases line up with TRBD1. Trimming took 5 bases from V and 2 from J; bases not matched to a gene: 3. The CDR3 is 14 residues long. The germline CDR1 and CDR2 sequences are MNHNY and SVGAGI (reference sequence). The CDR3 sequence: CASSRGQGAYEQYF. Written as DNA, the CDR3 is TGTGCCAGCAGTAGAGGACAGGGGGCCTACGAGCAGTACTTC.

The CDR3 sequence: CASSKGLAYGYTF. In DNA, the CDR3 is TGTGCCAGCAGCAAGGGACTGGCCTATGGCTACACCTTC. The rearrangement joins TRBV7-9 to TRBJ1-2, with D possibly being TRBD1 (5 bases). This CDR3 comprises 13 residues. V was pared by 5 bases and J by 4 bases, with 11 bases between. Germline CDR1 reads SEHNR; CDR2 reads FQNEAQ (reference sequence).

The J gene is TRBJ2-7, the V gene TRBV15; D possibly corresponds to TRBD2 (6 bases). The CDR3 runs 15 residues. Deletions cut 2 bases from V and 3 bases from J, with 14 bases between. Germline lookup yields CDR1 LNHNV and CDR2 YYDKDF (reference sequence). This CDR3 is CATSRIAGTVYEQYF. CDR3 in DNA: TGTGCCACCAGCAGAATCGCGGGGACGGTCTACGAGCAGTACTTC.

The J gene is TRBJ1-1, the V gene TRBV6-1; D is perhaps TRBD1 (5 bases). Per germline, CDR1 MNHNS and CDR2 SASEGT. Deletions cut 8 bases from V and 1 base from J, with 14 bases between. This CDR3 contains 14 residues. The CDR3 spells CASGAGPANTEAFF. DNA for the CDR3: TGTGCCAGCGGGGCGGGGCCGGCGAACACTGAAGCTTTCTTT.

This clone was seen a handful of times. The chain is built from TRBV7-9 and TRBJ2-7; no definite D call. Germline V gene lookup returns CDR1 SEHNR and CDR2 FQNEAQ (reference sequence). This CDR3 spans 12 amino acids. V lost 7 bases and J 0 bases, leaving 7 bases between the germline ends. Written as DNA, the CDR3 is TGTGCCAGCACCACGGGCTCCTACGAGCAGTACTTC. This encodes CASTTGSYEQYF.

The chain carries TRBV18 and TRBJ2-7, with D unclear. CDR1 KGHSH and CDR2 LQKENI come from the germline V gene. The CDR3 extends over 14 amino acids. V dropped 1 base and J dropped 2 bases, with 9 bases sitting between them. The CDR3 protein is CASSPQAGTYEQYF. In nucleotides, the CDR3 is TGTGCCAGCTCACCACAGGCAGGCACCTACGAGCAGTACTTC.